The T cell receptor (beta chain) under discussion was sequenced for a study of blood T cell repertoires in COVID-19. At the level of the study: The samples span acute and convalescent COVID-19 from the United States, Italy and Spain. Sample material is recorded as cDNA or gDNA derived from T cells, B-cell-depleted T cells, or PBMCs.

In the study's own analysis: Scientists estimated how many nucleated cells there were by amplifying reference gene primers. TCRdb's table, derived via immunoSEQ multiplex PCR, lists solely in-frame clones and lacks some. Clone size and the V and J calls come from that table; the DNA yielded D and trimming. The sample lists about 70,000 clones, roughly 85% seen once, with approximately 1.4% in the top ten. The table lists this clone with a few counts. Germline V gene data show CDR1 as MRHNA and CDR2 as SNTAGT. V lost 2 bases to trimming and J lost 0 bases, with 9 bases between them. The CDR3 loop spans 15 amino acids.

The TCR originated in a woman in her sixties or seventies with acute or convalescent COVID-19. The chain combines TRBV6-4 with TRBJ2-3; D is perhaps TRBD2 (7 bases). Sequenced sample: peripheral blood. The CDR3 region has the DNA TGTGCCAGCAGTGACGGGGGGGCTAGCACAGATACGCAGTATTTT. This sequence encodes CASSDGGASTDTQYF.